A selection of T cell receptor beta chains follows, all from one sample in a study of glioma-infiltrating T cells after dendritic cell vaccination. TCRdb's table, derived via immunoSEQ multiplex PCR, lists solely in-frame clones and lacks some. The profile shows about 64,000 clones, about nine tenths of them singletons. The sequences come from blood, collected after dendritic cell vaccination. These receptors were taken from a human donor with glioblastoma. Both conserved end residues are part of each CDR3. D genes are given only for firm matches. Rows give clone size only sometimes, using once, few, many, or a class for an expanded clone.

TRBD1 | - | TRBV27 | CASSFRDRVGNQPQHF
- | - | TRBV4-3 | CASSHPTGELFF
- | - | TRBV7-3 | CASSSLRGSTDTQYF
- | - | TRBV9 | CASSPQPPGQNTEAFF
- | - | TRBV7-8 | CASSLVKAGQFF
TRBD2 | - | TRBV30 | CAWRASGGPSSNEQYF
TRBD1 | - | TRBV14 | CASSQVRGKRGYTF
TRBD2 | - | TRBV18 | CASSPLQASGVSADTQYF
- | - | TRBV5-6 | CASSLWGPSGNTIYF
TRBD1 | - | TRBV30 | CAWKTGDSSGANVLTF
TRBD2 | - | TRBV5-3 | CARITGLAGGPPNHSYEQYF
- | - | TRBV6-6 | CASLEGSADTQYF
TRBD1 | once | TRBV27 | CASSTLRDRVRSRHF
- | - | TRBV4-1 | CASSQGERALSGNTIYF
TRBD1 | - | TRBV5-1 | CASSPGQGVEPQHF
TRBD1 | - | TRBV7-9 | CASSFGQVNTEAFF
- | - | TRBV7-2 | CASSLIQNSPLHF
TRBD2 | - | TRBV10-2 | CASSGLAGGFSYNEQFF
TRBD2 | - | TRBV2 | CASSVAGTRGTDTQYF
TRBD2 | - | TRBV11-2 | CASSPGGLNGGYEQYF
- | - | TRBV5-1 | CASSLDRAGGYTF
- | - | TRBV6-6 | CASSSVTSKPYEQYF
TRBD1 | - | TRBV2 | CASRAGTGLPYEQYF
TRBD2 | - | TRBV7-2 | CASSSPTGGGQQETQYF
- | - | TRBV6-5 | CASSYSIGVEAFF
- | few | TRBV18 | CASSPNQGNNSPLHF
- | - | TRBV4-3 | CASSQDLPSQSGANVLTF
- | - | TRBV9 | CASSVGTEYEQYF
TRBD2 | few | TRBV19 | CASSLTSGDYNEQFF
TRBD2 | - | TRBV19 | CASSFSLAGGPTYNEQFF
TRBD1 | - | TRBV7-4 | CASSPRGNQPQHF
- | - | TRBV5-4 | CASSSSINYGYTF
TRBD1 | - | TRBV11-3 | CASSLDLGQGFPAFF
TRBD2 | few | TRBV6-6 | CASSLPSGQYNEQFF
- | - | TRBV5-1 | CASSLGLDGDTQYF
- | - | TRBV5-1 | CASSLAPDKTYEQYF
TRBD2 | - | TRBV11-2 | CASSLGSGTTDTQYF
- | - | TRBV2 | CASSVIPGHSNQPQHF
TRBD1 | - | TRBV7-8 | CASSQGQDEKLFF
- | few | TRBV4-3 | CASSQGGEQVGYTF
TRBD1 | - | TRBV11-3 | CASSLDTGAPPGVNYGYTF
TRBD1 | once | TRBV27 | CASNARTGSNTEAFF
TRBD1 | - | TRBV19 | CASSIADRGIYEQYF
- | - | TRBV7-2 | CASSLAGGLETQYF
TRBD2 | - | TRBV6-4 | CASSLAGSYTDTQYF
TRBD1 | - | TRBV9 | CASSAGQGARDTQYF
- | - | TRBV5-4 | CASSLADGNYEQYF
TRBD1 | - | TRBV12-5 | CASGLVRTGGPPGTEAFF
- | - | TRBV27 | CASSLAGFNQPQHF
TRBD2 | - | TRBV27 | CASSFWTSGGAVEQYF
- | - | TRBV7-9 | CASSFEGGYGTEAFF
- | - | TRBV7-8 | CASSLSEFWEQYF
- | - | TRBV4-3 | CASSQALSGANVLTF
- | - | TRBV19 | CASTDRRGEAFF
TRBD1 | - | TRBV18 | CASSPPAGGFKGYTF